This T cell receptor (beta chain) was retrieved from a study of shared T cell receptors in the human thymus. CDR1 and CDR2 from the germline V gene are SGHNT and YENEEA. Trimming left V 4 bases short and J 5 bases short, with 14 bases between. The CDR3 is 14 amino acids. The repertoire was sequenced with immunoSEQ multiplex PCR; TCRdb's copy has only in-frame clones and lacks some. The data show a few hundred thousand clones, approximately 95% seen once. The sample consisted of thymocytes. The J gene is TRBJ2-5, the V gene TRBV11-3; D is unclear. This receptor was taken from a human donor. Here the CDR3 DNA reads TGTGCCAGCAGCTCCGGATCCGTGGAGGAGACCCAGTACTTC. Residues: CASSSGSVEETQYF.